This record looks at one TCR beta chain sequence and its context. The antigen is unknown. CDR1 and CDR2 (germline): SGHAT, FQNNGV. The CDR3 has 15 residues. Deletions cut 6 bases from V and 0 bases from J, with 11 bases between. TCRdb's copy holds only in-frame clones and misses some; the assay was immunoSEQ multiplex PCR. The sample comprises 60,000 to 75,000 clones, about 80% of which are singletons, and around 1.3% rests with the top ten. Patients with a history of autoimmune disease or on systemic immunosuppression were excluded. Samples of blood were obtained at baseline, on cycle 4 day 1, and on cycle 7 day 1. This record belongs to a study of OX40 agonist ivuxolimab in advanced cancers. Study-level information: Participants, about 83% male, averaged roughly 60 years of age, ranging from about 23 to 80.

Regarding the study as a whole: Expanded clones tended on average to be more numerous among CD8+ T cells than CD4+.

The rearrangement links TRBV11-2 to TRBJ2-2; the D gene is possibly TRBD1 (6 bases). Sequencing used CD4+ or CD8+ T cells sorted from blood, obtained in a trial of the OX40 agonist ivuxolimab. The TCR comes from an adult with an advanced solid tumor such as melanoma, head and neck, liver or kidney cancer. The CDR3: CASRARTANTGELFF. The CDR3 DNA follows: TGTGCCAGCAGGGCTAGGACAGCGAACACCGGGGAGCTGTTTTTT.